Listed below are T cell receptor beta chains from one sample, sequenced in a study of cytomegalovirus exposure and HLA in healthy donors. Method: immunoSEQ multiplex PCR; TCRdb's copy keeps in-frame clones and lacks some. The table records under 200,000 clones, roughly 80% of them present only once. The sequencing sample was made of PBMCs. Every receptor here comes from a woman between 35 and 50 years old in good health and CMV-seropositive. Both conserved end residues are part of each CDR3. D genes are given only for firm matches. For some rows the clone size is stated as once, few or many, or as a class when expanded; others skip it.

d_gene	v_gene	abundance	j_gene	CDR3aa	CDR3nt
TRBD1	TRBV27	.	TRBJ2-3	CASSLSGTGPFGQYF	TGTGCCAGCAGTCTTTCCGGGACAGGGCCGTTTGGGCAGTATTTT
TRBD2	TRBV11-3	.	TRBJ2-1	CASSSLSGGYNEQFF	TGTGCCAGCAGCTCCCTGTCGGGGGGTTACAATGAGCAGTTCTTC
.	TRBV13	.	TRBJ2-3	CASSFSSSFTDTQYF	TGTGCCAGCAGCTTTTCAAGCTCTTTCACAGATACGCAGTATTTT
TRBD1	TRBV7-2	.	TRBJ2-1	CASSPWDSRDEQFF	TGTGCCAGCAGCCCATGGGACAGTAGGGATGAGCAGTTCTTC
TRBD1	TRBV29-1	.	TRBJ2-7	CSAMSFPSRRDREGWTYEQYF	TGCAGCGCGATGTCCTTCCCTTCGAGGCGGGACAGGGAGGGGTGGACCTACGAGCAGTACTTC
.	TRBV18	.	TRBJ2-2	CASSLDSVRRELFF	TGTGCCAGCTCCTTGGACAGCGTCAGGCGGGAGCTGTTTTTT
.	TRBV28	.	TRBJ2-6	CASSFRGRSSGANVLTF	TGTGCCAGCAGTTTTAGAGGCCGCAGCTCTGGGGCCAACGTCCTGACTTTC
TRBD1	TRBV28	.	TRBJ1-5	CASSLGQNQPQHF	TGTGCCAGCAGTTTGGGACAGAATCAGCCCCAGCATTTT
TRBD2	TRBV15	.	TRBJ2-3	CATSSPGLAGVDTQYF	TGTGCCACCAGCTCCCCCGGACTAGCGGGAGTGGATACGCAGTATTTT
.	TRBV5-1	.	TRBJ1-5	CASSVDGGSNQPQHF	TGCGCCAGCAGCGTCGACGGGGGAAGCAATCAGCCCCAGCATTTT
.	TRBV10-3	.	TRBJ1-1	CAIQDSSFATEAFF	TGTGCCATACAGGACAGCTCTTTTGCCACTGAAGCTTTCTTT
.	TRBV19	.	TRBJ2-3	CASSRRELPTDTQYF	TGTGCCAGTTCAAGAAGAGAACTTCCCACAGATACGCAGTATTTT
TRBD1	TRBV6-6	once	TRBJ2-3	CASSYGRTGAEDTQYF	TGTGCCAGCAGTTACGGGCGGACAGGGGCGGAAGATACGCAGTATTTT
TRBD2	TRBV5-1	once	TRBJ2-3	CASSVETSGRFNTQYF	TGCGCCAGCAGCGTTGAAACTAGCGGGAGGTTTAATACGCAGTATTTT
TRBD1	TRBV29-1	few	TRBJ1-2	CSAAGQSANYGYTF	TGCAGCGCTGCGGGACAGAGCGCTAACTATGGCTACACCTTC
.	TRBV5-5	.	TRBJ2-7	CASSLPDLFYEQYF	TGTGCCAGCAGCTTACCTGATCTATTCTACGAGCAGTACTTC
TRBD1	TRBV6-6	.	TRBJ2-3	CASSTGGVTDTQYF	TGTGCCAGCAGTACAGGGGGCGTAACAGATACGCAGTATTTT
TRBD2	TRBV9	.	TRBJ2-3	CASSVAIGTSGSPRGTQYF	TGTGCCAGCAGCGTAGCTATCGGGACTAGCGGGAGTCCCCGGGGTACGCAGTATTTT
.	TRBV4-2	.	TRBJ1-1	CASSQDQGRNTEAFF	TGTGCCAGCAGCCAAGATCAGGGGCGGAACACTGAAGCTTTCTTT
TRBD1	TRBV7-2	.	TRBJ1-2	CASSSWTGEGYTF	TGTGCCAGCAGCAGTTGGACAGGGGAAGGCTACACCTTC
TRBD2	TRBV5-4	.	TRBJ2-1	CASSLGLAGAGEQFF	TGTGCCAGCAGCTTGGGTCTAGCGGGAGCAGGTGAGCAGTTCTTC
.	TRBV27	.	TRBJ1-2	CASRGGGISAGRKNGYTF	TGTGCCAGCAGGGGGGGTGGAATTAGCGCAGGGCGGAAGAATGGCTACACCTTC
.	TRBV7-9	.	TRBJ1-1	CASSLQGNTEAFF	TGTGCCAGCAGCTTACAGGGGAACACTGAAGCTTTCTTT
.	TRBV7-2	.	TRBJ1-3	CASSSGVLGSGNTIYF	TGTGCCAGCAGCTCAGGGGTTTTGGGTTCTGGAAACACCATATATTTT
.	TRBV18	.	TRBJ1-1	CASSKDRVRTEAFF	TGTGCCAGCTCAAAAGATCGAGTACGGACTGAAGCTTTCTTT
.	TRBV7-8	.	TRBJ1-1	CASSLVRVNTEAFF	TGTGCCAGCAGCTTAGTCCGGGTGAACACTGAAGCTTTCTTT
TRBD1	TRBV28	.	TRBJ1-5	CASGRTGGSNQPQHF	TGTGCCAGCGGTAGAACAGGGGGGAGCAATCAGCCCCAGCATTTT
.	TRBV28	.	TRBJ1-2	CASSEIIPTIYGYTF	TGTGCCAGCAGTGAGATTATCCCCACGATCTATGGCTACACCTTC
TRBD1	TRBV5-1	.	TRBJ2-2	CASSRTGTANTGELFF	TGCGCCAGCAGTAGGACCGGGACAGCGAACACCGGGGAGCTGTTTTTT
.	TRBV11-2	few	TRBJ1-1	CASSFTGNTEAFF	TGTGCCAGCAGCTTCACAGGGAACACTGAAGCTTTCTTT
TRBD2	TRBV30	.	TRBJ2-7	CAFRGSGRAYEQYF	TGTGCCTTCCGGGGAAGCGGGAGGGCCTACGAGCAGTACTTC
TRBD2	TRBV7-9	.	TRBJ2-7	CASSLGASGYEQYF	TGTGCCAGCAGCTTAGGCGCTAGCGGCTACGAGCAGTACTTC
TRBD1	TRBV15	.	TRBJ1-1	CATSRETGGGTEAFF	TGTGCCACCAGCAGAGAAACAGGGGGAGGGACTGAAGCTTTCTTT
.	TRBV7-2	.	TRBJ1-3	CASSLVRVGLSGNTIYF	TGTGCCAGCAGCTTAGTGAGGGTAGGCCTCTCTGGAAACACCATATATTTT
.	TRBV28	.	TRBJ2-1	CASSSTWREQFF	TGTGCCAGCAGTTCGACTTGGCGTGAGCAGTTCTTC
TRBD1	TRBV29-1	many	TRBJ1-1	CSVRMQGTANTEAFF	TGCAGCGTCCGCATGCAGGGGACAGCGAACACTGAAGCTTTCTTT
TRBD2	TRBV7-3	.	TRBJ2-1	CASSLDSGTTNNEQFF	TGTGCCAGCAGCCTAGATAGCGGGACTACCAACAATGAGCAGTTCTTC
TRBD2	TRBV15	once	TRBJ2-3	CATSRSGTSGDTQYF	TGTGCCACCAGCAGGTCCGGGACTAGCGGAGATACGCAGTATTTT
TRBD2	TRBV13	few	TRBJ2-5	CASSLLPGGTIGETQYF	TGTGCCAGCAGCTTGCTCCCGGGCGGGACTATTGGGGAGACCCAGTACTTC
.	TRBV6-1	.	TRBJ2-7	CASSSGQNYEQYF	TGTGCCAGCAGTAGTGGACAGAACTACGAGCAGTACTTC
.	TRBV21-1	.	TRBJ2-2	CASSTSAGTDTGELFF	TGTGCCAGCAGCACATCTGCCGGGACAGACACCGGGGAGCTGTTTTTT